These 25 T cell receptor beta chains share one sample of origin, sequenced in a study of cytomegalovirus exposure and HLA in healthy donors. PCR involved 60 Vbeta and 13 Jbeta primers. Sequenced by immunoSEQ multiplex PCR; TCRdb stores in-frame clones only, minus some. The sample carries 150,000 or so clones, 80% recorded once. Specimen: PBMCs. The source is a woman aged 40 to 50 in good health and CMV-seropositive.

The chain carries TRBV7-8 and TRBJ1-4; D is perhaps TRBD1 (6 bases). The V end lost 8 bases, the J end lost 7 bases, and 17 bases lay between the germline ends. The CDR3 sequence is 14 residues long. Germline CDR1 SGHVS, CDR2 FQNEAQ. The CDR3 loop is CASRGGAGSEKLFF. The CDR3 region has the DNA TGTGCCAGCCGTGGGGGGGCGGGGAGTGAAAAACTGTTTTTT.

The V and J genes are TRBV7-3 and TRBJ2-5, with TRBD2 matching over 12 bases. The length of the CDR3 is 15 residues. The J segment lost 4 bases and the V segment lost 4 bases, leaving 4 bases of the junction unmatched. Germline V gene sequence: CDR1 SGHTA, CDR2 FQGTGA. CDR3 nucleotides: TGTGCCAGCAGCTCTAGCGGGAGGGCCTTAGAGACCCAGTACTTC. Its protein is CASSSSGRALETQYF. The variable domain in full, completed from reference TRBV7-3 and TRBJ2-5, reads GAGVSQTPSNKVTEKGKYVELRCDPISGHTALYWYRQSLGQGPEFLIYFQGTGAADDSGLPNDRFFAVRPEGSVSTLKIQRTERGDSAVYLCASSSSGRALETQYFGPGTRLLVL.

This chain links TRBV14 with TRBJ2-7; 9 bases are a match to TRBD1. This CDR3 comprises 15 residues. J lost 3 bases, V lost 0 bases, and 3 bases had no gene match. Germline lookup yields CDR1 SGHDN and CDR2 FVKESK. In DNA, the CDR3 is TGTGCCAGCAGCCAAGACCGGGACAGGGTCTACGAGCAGTACTTC. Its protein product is CASSQDRDRVYEQYF. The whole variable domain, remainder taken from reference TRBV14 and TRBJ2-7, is EAGVTQFPSHSVIEKGQTVTLRCDPISGHDNLYWYRRVMGKEIKFLLHFVKESKQDESGMPNNRFLAERTGGTYSTLKVQPAELEDSGVYFCASSQDRDRVYEQYFGPGTRLTVT.

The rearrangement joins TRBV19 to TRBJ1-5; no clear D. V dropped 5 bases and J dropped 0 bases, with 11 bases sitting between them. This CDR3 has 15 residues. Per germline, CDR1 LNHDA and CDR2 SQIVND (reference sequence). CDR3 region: CASSPRSDSNQPQHF. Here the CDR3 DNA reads TGTGCCAGTAGTCCCCGGTCCGATAGCAATCAGCCCCAGCATTTT.

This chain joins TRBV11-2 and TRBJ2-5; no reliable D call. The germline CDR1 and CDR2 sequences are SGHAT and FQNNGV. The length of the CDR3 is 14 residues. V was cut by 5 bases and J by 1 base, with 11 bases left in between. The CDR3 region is CASSRMGFQETQYF. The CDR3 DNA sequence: TGTGCCAGCAGCCGTATGGGCTTCCAAGAGACCCAGTACTTC.

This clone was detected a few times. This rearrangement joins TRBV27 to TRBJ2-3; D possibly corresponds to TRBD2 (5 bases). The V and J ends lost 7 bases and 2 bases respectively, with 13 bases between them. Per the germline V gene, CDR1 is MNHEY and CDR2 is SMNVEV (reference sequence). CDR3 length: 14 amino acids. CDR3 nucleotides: TGTGCCAGCAAATCGCGGGCGTTCACAGATACGCAGTATTTT. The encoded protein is CASKSRAFTDTQYF.

As DNA, the CDR3 is TGTGCCAGCAGTGAACCGGCAGGGGGCATTGGCACAGATACGCAGTATTTT. As protein: CASSEPAGGIGTDTQYF. This sequence joins TRBV6-1 and TRBJ2-3; 8 nucleotides match TRBD1. The CDR3 runs to 17 residues. CDR1 MNHNS and CDR2 SASEGT come from the germline V gene. The ends lost 2 bases at V and 1 base at J; junction bases unmatched: 8.

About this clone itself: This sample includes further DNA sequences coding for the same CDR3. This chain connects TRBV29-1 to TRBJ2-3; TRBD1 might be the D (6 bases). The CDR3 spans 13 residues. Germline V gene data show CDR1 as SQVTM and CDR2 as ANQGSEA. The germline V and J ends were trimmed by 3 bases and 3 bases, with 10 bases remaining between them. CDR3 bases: TGCAGCGTTGATCCCAGGGGAACAGATACGCAGTATTTT. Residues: CSVDPRGTDTQYF.

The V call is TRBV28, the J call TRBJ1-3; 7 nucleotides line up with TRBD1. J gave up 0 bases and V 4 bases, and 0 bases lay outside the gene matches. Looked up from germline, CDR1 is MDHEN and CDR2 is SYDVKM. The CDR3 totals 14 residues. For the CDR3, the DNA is TGTGCCAGCAGTTGGACAGGCTCTGGAAACACCATATATTTT. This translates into CASSWTGSGNTIYF.

CDR3 DNA sequence: TGTGCCAGCAGTGATCAGACAGAGCCAAATCAGCCCCAGCATTTT. Protein sequence: CASSDQTEPNQPQHF. V is TRBV28 and J is TRBJ1-5, with D possibly matching TRBD1 (5 bases). Germline V gene lookup returns CDR1 MDHEN and CDR2 SYDVKM. This CDR3 has 15 amino acids. With 5 bases removed from V and 4 bases from J, the gap between germline ends came to 15 bases.

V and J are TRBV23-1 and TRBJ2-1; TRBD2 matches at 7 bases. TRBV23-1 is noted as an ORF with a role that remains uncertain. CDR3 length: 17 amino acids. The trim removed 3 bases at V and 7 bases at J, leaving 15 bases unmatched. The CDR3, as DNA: TGCGCCAGCAGTCAGTCGAAGTTCGCCGGGGGGTGTAATGAGCAGTTCTTC. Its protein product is CASSQSKFAGGCNEQFF.

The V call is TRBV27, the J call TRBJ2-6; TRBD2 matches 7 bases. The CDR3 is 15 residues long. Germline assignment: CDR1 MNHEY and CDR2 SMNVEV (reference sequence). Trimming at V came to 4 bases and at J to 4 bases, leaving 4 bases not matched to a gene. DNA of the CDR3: TGTGCCAGCAGTTCGGGGGGTGTCGGGGCCAACGTCCTGACTTTC. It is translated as CASSSGGVGANVLTF.

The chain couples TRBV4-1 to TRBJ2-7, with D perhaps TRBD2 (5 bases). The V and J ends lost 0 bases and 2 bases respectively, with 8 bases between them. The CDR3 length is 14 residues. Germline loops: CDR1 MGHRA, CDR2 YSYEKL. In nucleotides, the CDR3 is TGCGCCAGCAGCCAAGATTTCGGGGCCTACGAGCAGTACTTC. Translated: CASSQDFGAYEQYF.

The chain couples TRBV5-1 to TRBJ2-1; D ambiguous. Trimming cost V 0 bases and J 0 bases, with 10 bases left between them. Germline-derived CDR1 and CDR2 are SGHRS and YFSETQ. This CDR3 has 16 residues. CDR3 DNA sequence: TGCGCCAGCAGCTTGGGAATAGAGAGCTCCTACAATGAGCAGTTCTTC. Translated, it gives CASSLGIESSYNEQFF.

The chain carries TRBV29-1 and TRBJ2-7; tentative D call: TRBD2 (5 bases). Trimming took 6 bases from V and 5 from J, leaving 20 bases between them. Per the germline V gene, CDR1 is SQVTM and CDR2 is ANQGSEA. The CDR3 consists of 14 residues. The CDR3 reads CSVFAGVSSHEQYF. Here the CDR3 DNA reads TGCAGCGTCTTCGCCGGGGTCTCATCCCACGAGCAGTACTTC.

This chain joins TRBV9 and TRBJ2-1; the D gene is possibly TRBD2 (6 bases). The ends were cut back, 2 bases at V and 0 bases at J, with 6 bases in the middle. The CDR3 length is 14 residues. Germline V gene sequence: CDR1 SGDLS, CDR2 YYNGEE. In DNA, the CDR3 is TGTGCCAGCAGCGTGGGACTCTCCTACAATGAGCAGTTCTTC. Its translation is CASSVGLSYNEQFF.

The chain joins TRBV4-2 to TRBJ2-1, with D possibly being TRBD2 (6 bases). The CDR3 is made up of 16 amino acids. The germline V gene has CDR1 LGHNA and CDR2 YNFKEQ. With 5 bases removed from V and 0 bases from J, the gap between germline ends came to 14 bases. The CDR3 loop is CASSSRTMSSYNEQFF. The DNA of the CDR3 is TGTGCCAGCAGCTCTCGGACTATGAGCTCCTACAATGAGCAGTTCTTC.

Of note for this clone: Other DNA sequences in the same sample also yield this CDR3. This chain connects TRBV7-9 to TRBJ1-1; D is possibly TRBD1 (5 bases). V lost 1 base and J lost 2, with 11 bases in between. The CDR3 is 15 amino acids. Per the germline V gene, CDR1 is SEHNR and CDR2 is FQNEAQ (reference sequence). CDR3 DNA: TGTGCCAGCAGCTTAGTTCAGGGATCAAACACTGAAGCTTTCTTT. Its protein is CASSLVQGSNTEAFF.

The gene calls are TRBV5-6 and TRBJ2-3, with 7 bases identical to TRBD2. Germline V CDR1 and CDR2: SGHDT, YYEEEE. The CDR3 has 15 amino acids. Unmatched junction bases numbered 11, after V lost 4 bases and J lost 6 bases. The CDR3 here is CASSRSSGIRDTQYF. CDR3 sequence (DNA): TGTGCCAGCAGCCGCTCGAGCGGGATCCGGGATACGCAGTATTTT.

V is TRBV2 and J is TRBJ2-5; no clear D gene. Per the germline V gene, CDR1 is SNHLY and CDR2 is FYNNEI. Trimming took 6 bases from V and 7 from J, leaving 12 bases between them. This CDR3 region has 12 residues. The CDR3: CASRPFTGTQYF. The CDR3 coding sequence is TGTGCCAGCAGGCCCTTTACGGGGACCCAGTACTTC.

This chain's CDR3 is CASSLKDTSTGELFF. The CDR3 bases are TGTGCCAGCAGCTTAAAGGATACTAGCACCGGGGAGCTGTTTTTT. The chain is built from TRBV7-9 and TRBJ2-2, with D possibly matching TRBD2 (5 bases). The germline V and J ends were trimmed by 2 bases and 4 bases, with 11 bases remaining between them. Per germline, CDR1 SEHNR and CDR2 FQNEAQ (reference sequence). The CDR3 loop spans 15 amino acids.

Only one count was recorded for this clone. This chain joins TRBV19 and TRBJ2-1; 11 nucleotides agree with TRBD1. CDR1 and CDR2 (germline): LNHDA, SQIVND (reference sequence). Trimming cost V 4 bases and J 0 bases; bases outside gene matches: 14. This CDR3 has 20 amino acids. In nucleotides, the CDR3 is TGTGCCAGTAGTAAGGGACAGGGGGGTCTAGCCACAATCTCCTACAATGAGCAGTTCTTC. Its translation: CASSKGQGGLATISYNEQFF.

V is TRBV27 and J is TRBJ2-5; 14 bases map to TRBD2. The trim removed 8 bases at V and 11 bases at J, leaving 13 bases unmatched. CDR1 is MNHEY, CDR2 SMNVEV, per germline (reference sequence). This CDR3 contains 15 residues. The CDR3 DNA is TGTGCCAGCGTTCAAGCGGGACTAGCGGGAGCAAAGCAGTACTTC. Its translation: CASVQAGLAGAKQYF.

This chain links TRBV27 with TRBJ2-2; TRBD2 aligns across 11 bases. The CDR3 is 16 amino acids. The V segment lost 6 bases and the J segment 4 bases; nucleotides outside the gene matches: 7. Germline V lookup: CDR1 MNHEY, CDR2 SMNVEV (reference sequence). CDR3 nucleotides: TGTGCCAGCAGCCCACTAGCGGGAGCGGGCACCGGGGAGCTGTTTTTT. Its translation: CASSPLAGAGTGELFF.

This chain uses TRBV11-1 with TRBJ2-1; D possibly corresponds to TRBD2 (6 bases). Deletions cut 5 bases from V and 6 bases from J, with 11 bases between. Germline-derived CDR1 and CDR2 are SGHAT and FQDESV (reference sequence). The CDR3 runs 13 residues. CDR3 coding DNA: TGTGCCAGCAGCCCGGAAGCGGGCAATGAGCAGTTCTTC. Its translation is CASSPEAGNEQFF.